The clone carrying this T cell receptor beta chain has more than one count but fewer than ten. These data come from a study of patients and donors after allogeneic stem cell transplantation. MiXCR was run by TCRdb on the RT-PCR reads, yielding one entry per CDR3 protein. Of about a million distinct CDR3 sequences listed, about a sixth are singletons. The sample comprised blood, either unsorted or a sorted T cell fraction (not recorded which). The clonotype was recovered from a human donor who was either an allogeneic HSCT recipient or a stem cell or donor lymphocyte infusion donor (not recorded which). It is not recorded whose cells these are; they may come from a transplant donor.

In nucleotides, the CDR3 is TGCAGTGCTAGTCGAGGAGAAGAGACCCAGTACTTC. Its protein is CSASRGEETQYF. The chain couples TRBV20-1 to TRBJ2-5; D remains unclear. The germline V gene has CDR1 DFQATT and CDR2 SNEGSKA (reference sequence). V was shortened by 3 bases and J by 3 bases, with 8 bases between the two germline ends. This CDR3 is built from 12 residues.